This TCR beta chain stems from a study of vaccination and CD4 T cells after COVID-19. In the study overall: Median time from second vaccine dose to sampling was roughly 76 days (14 to 241).

The treatment denotes: approximately 9-day PBMC culture with coronavirus spike peptide pools or control peptides (ViraFEST assay). CDR1 and CDR2 from the germline V gene are MNHNS and SASEGT. The CDR3 sequence is 14 residues long. J lost 4 bases, V lost 6 bases, and 8 bases had no gene match. The Oncomine TCR Beta short-read assay sequenced DNA from cultured CD4+ T cells. Using its own MiXCR run on the PCR reads, TCRdb lists one record per CDR3 protein. The table records 15,000 to 18,000 distinct CDR3 sequences, roughly 54% of them present only once. This clonotype was counted between two and nine times. The antigen is not known.

The chain joins TRBV6-1 to TRBJ2-5; the match to TRBD2 covers 7 bases. Sequencing used CD4+ T cells from blood, cultured in vitro. The sequence was obtained from a human donor who had recovered from COVID-19. The CDR3 sequence is CASRAGGIGETQYF. DNA of the CDR3: TGTGCCAGCAGGGCCGGGGGGATAGGAGAGACCCAGTACTTC.